The rows below give T cell receptor beta chains drawn from one sample of a study of PD-1 blockade in classical Hodgkin lymphoma. Only in-frame clones appear in the TCRdb table, and some are missing; sequencing was by immunoSEQ multiplex PCR. Of fewer than 20,000 clones listed, roughly 80% are singletons. The sample consisted of peripheral blood mononuclear cells (PBMCs), taken at baseline. These receptors all stem from a human donor with classical Hodgkin lymphoma. Each CDR3 is given with its conserved first and last residue. A D gene is named only where the DNA matches it firmly. Clone size, where shown, is once, few, many, or a class for clones that have expanded.

j_call: TRBJ2-7; v_call: TRBV11-2; clone_size: once; d_call: TRBD2; cdr3_nt: TGTGCCAGCAGCTCCGGGAAGGGAGTAGCGGGAGGTAGGAACGAGCAGTACTTC; cdr3_aa: CASSSGKGVAGGRNEQYF
j_call: TRBJ1-1; v_call: TRBV23-1; clone_size: -; d_call: -; cdr3_nt: TGCGCCAGCAGTCACGCTATAAGGCTGGGTGAAGCTTTCTTT; cdr3_aa: CASSHAIRLGEAFF
j_call: TRBJ2-5; v_call: TRBV11-3; clone_size: -; d_call: -; cdr3_nt: TGTGCCAGCAGCCTCGACATCAGAGGGGCGGGGTATGAGACCCAGTACTTC; cdr3_aa: CASSLDIRGAGYETQYF
j_call: TRBJ2-5; v_call: TRBV11-3; clone_size: -; d_call: TRBD2; cdr3_nt: TGTGCCAGCAGCCCGGGGACTAGCGGGGAAAAGACCCAGTACTTC; cdr3_aa: CASSPGTSGEKTQYF
j_call: TRBJ2-7; v_call: TRBV9; clone_size: -; d_call: -; cdr3_nt: TGTGCCAGCAGCGCCTCGCTGGGCCCCGGGCAGGACGAGCAGTACTTC; cdr3_aa: CASSASLGPGQDEQYF
j_call: TRBJ2-1; v_call: TRBV4-1; clone_size: -; d_call: -; cdr3_nt: TGCGCCAGCAGCTCAGCGGGACAGAGTGCCTACAATGAGCAGTTCTTC; cdr3_aa: CASSSAGQSAYNEQFF
j_call: TRBJ2-2; v_call: TRBV6-5; clone_size: -; d_call: -; cdr3_nt: TGTGCCAGCAGTTACCGCACAGTGGCGACCGGGGAGCTGTTTTTT; cdr3_aa: CASSYRTVATGELFF
j_call: TRBJ2-7; v_call: TRBV7-2; clone_size: once; d_call: -; cdr3_nt: TGTGCCAGCAGCCGGACCTACGAGCAGTACTTC; cdr3_aa: CASSRTYEQYF
j_call: TRBJ1-5; v_call: TRBV19; clone_size: -; d_call: -; cdr3_nt: TGTGCCAGTAGTATAGATGGGGCAGACACTTCTAGCAATCAGCCCCAGCATTTT; cdr3_aa: CASSIDGADTSSNQPQHF
j_call: TRBJ1-1; v_call: TRBV7-9; clone_size: once; d_call: -; cdr3_nt: TGTGCCAGCAGCCCACTAGGAGGACTTAATCGGGGGAACACTGAAGCTTTCTTT; cdr3_aa: CASSPLGGLNRGNTEAFF
j_call: TRBJ1-3; v_call: TRBV7-9; clone_size: -; d_call: -; cdr3_nt: TGTGCCAGCAGCTTAGCCCAGGGTACTGGTGGAAACACCATATATTTT; cdr3_aa: CASSLAQGTGGNTIYF
j_call: TRBJ2-4; v_call: TRBV19; clone_size: -; d_call: -; cdr3_nt: TGTGCCAGTAGTATATCGGGGCTGGCTCCCAAAAACATTCAGTACTTC; cdr3_aa: CASSISGLAPKNIQYF
j_call: TRBJ2-7; v_call: TRBV2; clone_size: -; d_call: -; cdr3_nt: TGTGCCAGCAGTGAGCAAGGGCCCGGAGGGGAGCAGTACTTC; cdr3_aa: CASSEQGPGGEQYF
j_call: TRBJ1-5; v_call: TRBV2; clone_size: -; d_call: -; cdr3_nt: TGTGCCAGCAGTGTTACTCTGGGGGGGCTTAGCAATCAGCCCCAGCATTTT; cdr3_aa: CASSVTLGGLSNQPQHF
j_call: TRBJ1-6; v_call: TRBV18; clone_size: -; d_call: -; cdr3_nt: TGTGCCAGCTCACCCTCCGGGACGGGGAATTCACCCCTCCACTTT; cdr3_aa: CASSPSGTGNSPLHF
j_call: TRBJ2-1; v_call: TRBV15; clone_size: hyperexpanded; d_call: TRBD2; cdr3_nt: TGTGCCACCAGCAGAATCGCGGGAGAAGAGCAGTTCTTC; cdr3_aa: CATSRIAGEEQFF
j_call: TRBJ2-1; v_call: TRBV15; clone_size: once; d_call: TRBD2; cdr3_nt: TGTGCCACCAGCAGGAAGGGACTAGCGGGACCTACCTACAATGAGCAGTTCTTC; cdr3_aa: CATSRKGLAGPTYNEQFF
j_call: TRBJ1-3; v_call: TRBV28; clone_size: -; d_call: -; cdr3_nt: TGTGCCAGCAGTGTCGGAATCTCTGGAAACACCATATATTTT; cdr3_aa: CASSVGISGNTIYF
j_call: TRBJ1-5; v_call: TRBV6-1; clone_size: -; d_call: -; cdr3_nt: TGTGCCAGCAGTGGGGGGTGGGCCCAGCATTTT; cdr3_aa: CASSGGWAQHF
j_call: TRBJ1-5; v_call: TRBV5-6; clone_size: medium-sized; d_call: -; cdr3_nt: TGTGCCAGCAGCTTTCGACAGAACCTTCAGCCCCAGCATTTT; cdr3_aa: CASSFRQNLQPQHF
j_call: TRBJ2-4; v_call: TRBV5-1; clone_size: -; d_call: TRBD2; cdr3_nt: TGCGCCAGCAGCTTGGATTCTTTAGCGGGAGGGGACATTCAGTACTTC; cdr3_aa: CASSLDSLAGGDIQYF
j_call: TRBJ1-3; v_call: TRBV11-2; clone_size: -; d_call: -; cdr3_nt: TGTGCCAGCAGCCCCGGGACTCTCTCTCCCAGCACCATATATTTT; cdr3_aa: CASSPGTLSPSTIYF
j_call: TRBJ2-3; v_call: TRBV11-3; clone_size: -; d_call: -; cdr3_nt: TGTGCCAGCAGCACGGGACACTTTAGCACAGATACGCAGTATTTT; cdr3_aa: CASSTGHFSTDTQYF
j_call: TRBJ2-2; v_call: TRBV5-5; clone_size: -; d_call: TRBD2; cdr3_nt: TGTGCCAGCAGCTCCCCGACACTAGCGGGAGAGCCCGGGGAGCTGTTTTTT; cdr3_aa: CASSSPTLAGEPGELFF
j_call: TRBJ2-2; v_call: TRBV7-6; clone_size: -; d_call: -; cdr3_nt: TGTGCCAGCATAGAGGGCAACACCGGGGAGCTGTTTTTT; cdr3_aa: CASIEGNTGELFF
j_call: TRBJ2-5; v_call: TRBV28; clone_size: -; d_call: -; cdr3_nt: TGTGCCAGCGGGCAAGCGGTAACGACCCAGTACTTC; cdr3_aa: CASGQAVTTQYF
j_call: TRBJ2-5; v_call: TRBV9; clone_size: few; d_call: TRBD2; cdr3_nt: TGTGCCAGCACCGGGAGCGGGGGGGCCCAAGAGACCCAGTACTTC; cdr3_aa: CASTGSGGAQETQYF
j_call: TRBJ1-2; v_call: TRBV19; clone_size: -; d_call: -; cdr3_nt: TGTGCCAGTAGCCCGGGCGTCTATGGCTACACCTTC; cdr3_aa: CASSPGVYGYTF
j_call: TRBJ1-5; v_call: TRBV19; clone_size: -; d_call: -; cdr3_nt: TGTGCCAGTAGTATCTCAGGGCCGGATCAGCCCCAGCATTTT; cdr3_aa: CASSISGPDQPQHF
j_call: TRBJ2-4; v_call: TRBV5-8; clone_size: -; d_call: -; cdr3_nt: TGTGCCAGCAGCCCGTCGGAAGATGGCAAAAACATTCAGTACTTC; cdr3_aa: CASSPSEDGKNIQYF